Listed below are T cell receptor beta chains from one sample, sequenced in a study of cytomegalovirus exposure and HLA in healthy donors. Data came from immunoSEQ multiplex PCR; TCRdb stores just in-frame clones and leaves some out. The repertoire has about 160,000 clones, around 83% of them found once; the top ten carry about 2%. The sample was PBMCs. The source is a man younger than 35 in good health and CMV-seropositive. Each CDR3 is given with its conserved first and last residue. Each record gives: J gene, V gene, D gene, clone size, CDR3 protein, CDR3 DNA. The D gene is left open where the match is weak. Size values are once, few and many counts, or a class for expanded clones, and some rows have none.

>TRBJ2-3|TRBV13|TRBD2|NA
CASSLTGTSGGAGTQYF
TGTGCCAGCAGCTTAACGGGGACTAGCGGGGGGGCCGGGACGCAGTATTTT
>TRBJ1-6|TRBV27|NA|NA
CASSLVGFREVSPLHF
TGTGCCAGCAGTTTAGTAGGTTTTCGCGAGGTGTCGCCCCTCCACTTT
>TRBJ2-2|TRBV10-3|NA|NA
CAISDPAGELFF
TGTGCCATCAGTGACCCGGCCGGGGAGCTGTTTTTT
>TRBJ2-1|TRBV7-6|TRBD2|NA
CASSAGGPSVGEQFF
TGTGCCAGCAGCGCGGGGGGGCCATCAGTTGGGGAGCAGTTCTTC
>TRBJ1-1|TRBV27|TRBD1|NA
CASSRGGDTEAFF
TGTGCCAGCAGCCGAGGGGGCGACACTGAAGCTTTCTTT
>TRBJ1-5|TRBV6-6|NA|NA
CASSPPGGSNQPQHF
TGTGCCAGCAGCCCCCCTGGAGGGAGCAATCAGCCCCAGCATTTT
>TRBJ2-2|TRBV27|NA|NA
CASSLWWGETNTGELFF
TGTGCCAGCAGTCTTTGGTGGGGAGAGACGAACACCGGGGAGCTGTTTTTT
>TRBJ1-2|TRBV6-5|TRBD1|NA
CASAGTARANYGYTF
TGTGCCAGCGCCGGGACAGCTAGAGCTAACTATGGCTACACCTTC
>TRBJ1-5|TRBV6-1|TRBD1|NA
CASSPDRGPAQPQHF
TGTGCCAGCAGTCCGGACAGGGGGCCGGCTCAGCCCCAGCATTTT
>TRBJ2-1|TRBV4-1|NA|NA
CASSQAPTLIYEQFF
TGCGCCAGCAGCCAAGCTCCTACGCTCATCTATGAGCAGTTCTTC
>TRBJ1-3|TRBV7-6|TRBD1|once
CASSTGTGHTAGNTIYF
TGTGCCAGCAGCACCGGGACAGGCCACACCGCTGGAAACACCATATATTTT
>TRBJ2-3|TRBV11-1|NA|NA
CASSLVGGSTDTQYF
TGTGCCAGCAGCTTAGTCGGCGGGAGCACAGATACGCAGTATTTT